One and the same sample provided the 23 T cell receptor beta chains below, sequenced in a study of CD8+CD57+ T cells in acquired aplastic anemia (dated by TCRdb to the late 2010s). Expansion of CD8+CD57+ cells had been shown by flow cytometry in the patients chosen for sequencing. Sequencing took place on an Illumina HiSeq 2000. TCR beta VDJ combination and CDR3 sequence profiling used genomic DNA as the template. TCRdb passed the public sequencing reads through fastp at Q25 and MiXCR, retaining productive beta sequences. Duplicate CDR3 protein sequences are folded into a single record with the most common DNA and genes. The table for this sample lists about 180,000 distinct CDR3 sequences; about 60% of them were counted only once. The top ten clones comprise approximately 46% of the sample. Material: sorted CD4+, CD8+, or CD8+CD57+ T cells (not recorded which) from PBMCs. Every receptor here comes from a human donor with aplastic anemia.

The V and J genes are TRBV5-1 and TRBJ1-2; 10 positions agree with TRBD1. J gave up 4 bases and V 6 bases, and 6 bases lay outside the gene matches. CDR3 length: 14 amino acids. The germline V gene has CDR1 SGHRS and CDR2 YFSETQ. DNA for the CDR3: TGCGCCAGCACCGCGGGACAGGGGCCCTATGGCTACACCTTC. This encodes CASTAGQGPYGYTF.

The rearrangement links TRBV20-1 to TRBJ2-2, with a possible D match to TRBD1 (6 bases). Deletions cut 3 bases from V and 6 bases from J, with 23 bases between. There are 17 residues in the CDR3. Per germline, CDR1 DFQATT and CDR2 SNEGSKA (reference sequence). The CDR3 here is CSARDRWAGALAGELFF. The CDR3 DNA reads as TGCAGTGCTAGGGACCGGTGGGCAGGGGCCCTTGCCGGGGAGCTGTTTTTT.

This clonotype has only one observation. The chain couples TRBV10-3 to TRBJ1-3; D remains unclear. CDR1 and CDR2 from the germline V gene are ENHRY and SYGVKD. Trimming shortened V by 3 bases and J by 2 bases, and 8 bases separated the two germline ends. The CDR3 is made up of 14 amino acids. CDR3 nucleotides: TGTGCCATCAGTGACAGGCACACTGGAAACACCATATATTTT. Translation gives CAISDRHTGNTIYF.

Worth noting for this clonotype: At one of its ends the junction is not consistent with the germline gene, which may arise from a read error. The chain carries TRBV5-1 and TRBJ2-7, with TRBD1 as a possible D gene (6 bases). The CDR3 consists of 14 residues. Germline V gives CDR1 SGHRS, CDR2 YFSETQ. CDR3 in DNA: TGTGCCAGCAGCACTGGACAGAGCAACTACGAGCAGTACTTC. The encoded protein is CASSTGQSNYEQYF. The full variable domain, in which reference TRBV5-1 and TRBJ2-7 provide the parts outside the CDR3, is KAGVTQTPRYLIKTRGQQVTLSCSPISGHRSVSWYQQTPGQGLQFLFEYFSETQRNKGNFPGRFSGRQFSNSRSEMNVSTLELGDSALYLCASSTGQSNYEQYFGPGTRLTVT.

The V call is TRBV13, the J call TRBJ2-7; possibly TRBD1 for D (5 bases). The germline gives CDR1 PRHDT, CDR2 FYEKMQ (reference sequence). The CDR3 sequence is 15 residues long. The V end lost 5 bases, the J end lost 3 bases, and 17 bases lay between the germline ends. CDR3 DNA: TGTGCCAGCAGCAAGAGGAACAGGCTTGACTACGAGCAGTACTTC. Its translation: CASSKRNRLDYEQYF.

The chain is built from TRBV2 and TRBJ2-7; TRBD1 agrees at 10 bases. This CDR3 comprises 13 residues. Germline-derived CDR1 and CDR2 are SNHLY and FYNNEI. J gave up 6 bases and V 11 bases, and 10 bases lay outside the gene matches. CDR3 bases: TGTGCCGTCATAGGGACAGGGGAAACCGAGCAGTACTTC. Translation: CAVIGTGETEQYF.

For the CDR3, the DNA is TGTGCCACCAGCACCCAAACTAGCACAGATACGCAGTATTTT. It yields the protein CATSTQTSTDTQYF. The chain has TRBV15 and TRBJ2-3, with no clear D. The CDR3 is 14 residues long. Deletions cut 4 bases from V and 0 bases from J, with 8 bases between. From germline, CDR1 is LNHNV and CDR2 YYDKDF (reference sequence). Full variable domain (outside the CDR3, taken from reference TRBV15 and TRBJ2-3): DAMVIQNPRYQVTQFGKPVTLSCSQTLNHNVMYWYQQKSSQAPKLLFHYYDKDFNNEADTPDNFQSRRPNTSFCFLDIRSPGLGDTAMYLCATSTQTSTDTQYFGPGTRLTVL.

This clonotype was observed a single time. CDR3 sequence: CASSASGGSGNEQFF. Written as DNA, the CDR3 is TGTGCCAGCAGTGCCTCTGGTGGTTCTGGAAATGAGCAGTTCTTC. The rearrangement uses TRBV6-4 and TRBJ2-1, with D uncertain. This CDR3 region has 15 residues. CDR1 is MRHNA, CDR2 SNTAGT, per germline. Trimming took off 4 bases at V and 7 bases at J, with 17 bases between the two ends.

The CDR3 DNA reads as TGCGCCAGCAGTGAGCAAGCTCCCCCTCTCGAGCAGTACTTC. Translated: CASSEQAPPLEQYF. The V call is TRBV10-1, the J call TRBJ2-7; no firm D call. From germline, CDR1 is WNHNN and CDR2 SYGVQD (reference sequence). With 2 bases removed from V and 6 bases from J, the gap between germline ends came to 14 bases. The CDR3 has 14 amino acids.

CDR3 DNA: TGTGCCAGTAGTGTGACAGGGGGCACTGAAGCTTTCTTT. Encoded protein: CASSVTGGTEAFF. The V gene is TRBV19, the J gene TRBJ1-1; TRBD1 matches at 9 bases. The CDR3 has 13 amino acids. The V and J ends lost 5 bases and 4 bases, in that order; junction bases with no gene match: 2. The germline gives CDR1 LNHDA, CDR2 SQIVND (reference sequence).

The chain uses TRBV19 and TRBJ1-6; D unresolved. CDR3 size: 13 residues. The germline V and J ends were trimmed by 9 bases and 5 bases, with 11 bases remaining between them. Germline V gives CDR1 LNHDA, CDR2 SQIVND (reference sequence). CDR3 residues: CASSSPDNSPLHF. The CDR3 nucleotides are TGTGCCAGCTCCTCCCCCGATAATTCACCCCTCCACTTT.

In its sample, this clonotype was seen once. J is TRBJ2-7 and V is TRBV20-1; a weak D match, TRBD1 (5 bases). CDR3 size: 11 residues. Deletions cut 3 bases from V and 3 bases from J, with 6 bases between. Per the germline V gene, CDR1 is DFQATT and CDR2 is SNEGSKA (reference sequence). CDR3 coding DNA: TGCAGTGCTAGCAGGGTCTACGAGCAGTACTTC. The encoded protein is CSASRVYEQYF.

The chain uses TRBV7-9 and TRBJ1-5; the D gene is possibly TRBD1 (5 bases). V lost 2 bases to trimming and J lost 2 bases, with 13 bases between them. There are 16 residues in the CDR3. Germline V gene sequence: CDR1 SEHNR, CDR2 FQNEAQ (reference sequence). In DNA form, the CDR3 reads TGTGCCAGCAGCTTAAGCTCAGGGTCTGGCAATCAGCCCCAGCATTTT. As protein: CASSLSSGSGNQPQHF.

This chain's CDR3 is CASSPTRGSPLHF. The CDR3 nucleotides read TGTGCCAGCAGCCCCACGCGAGGGTCACCCCTCCACTTT. V gene TRBV7-9 combines with J gene TRBJ1-6; no clear D. Germline V gene sequence: CDR1 SEHNR, CDR2 FQNEAQ (reference sequence). Trimming shortened V by 5 bases and J by 10 bases, and 12 bases separated the two germline ends. The CDR3 extends over 13 amino acids.

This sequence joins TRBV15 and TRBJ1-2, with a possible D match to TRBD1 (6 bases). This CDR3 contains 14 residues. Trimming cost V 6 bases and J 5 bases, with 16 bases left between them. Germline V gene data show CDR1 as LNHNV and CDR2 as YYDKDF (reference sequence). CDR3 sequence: CATSPRGGGYGYTF. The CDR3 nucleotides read TGTGCCACCAGTCCCAGGGGCGGAGGTTATGGCTACACCTTC.

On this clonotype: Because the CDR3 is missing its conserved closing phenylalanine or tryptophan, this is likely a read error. CDR3 sequence (DNA): TGCAGTGCTAGGGGCGACAGGGAAGCAGATATTAGTTCACCCCTCCACCTT. Translated: CSARGDREADISSPLHL. J is TRBJ1-6 and V is TRBV20-1, with 7 bases aligning to TRBD1. CDR1 is DFQATT and CDR2 is SNEGSKA in the germline V gene (reference sequence). This CDR3 comprises 17 residues. The J segment lost 9 bases and the V segment lost 3 bases, leaving 17 bases of the junction unmatched.

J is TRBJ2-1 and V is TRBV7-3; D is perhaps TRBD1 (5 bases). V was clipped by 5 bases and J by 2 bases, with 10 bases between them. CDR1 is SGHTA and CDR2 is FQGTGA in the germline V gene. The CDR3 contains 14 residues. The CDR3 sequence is CASSPLGAYNEQFF. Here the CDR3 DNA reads TGTGCCAGCAGCCCCCTAGGGGCCTACAATGAGCAGTTCTTC.

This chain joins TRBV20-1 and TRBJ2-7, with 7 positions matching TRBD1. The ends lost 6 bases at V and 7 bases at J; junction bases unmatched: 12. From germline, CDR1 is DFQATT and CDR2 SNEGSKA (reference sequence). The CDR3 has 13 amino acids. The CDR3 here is CSARTRGQGEQYF. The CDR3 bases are TGCAGTGCCCGGACGAGGGGGCAAGGGGAGCAGTACTTC.

CDR3 sequence reads: CASSIVRVSGNTIYF. The CDR3 DNA reads as TGTGCCAGTAGTATCGTTCGGGTCTCTGGAAACACCATATATTTT. This sequence joins TRBV19 and TRBJ1-3; D ambiguous. The CDR3 loop spans 15 amino acids. V shed 3 bases and J shed 0 bases, with 9 bases lying between them. Germline values: CDR1 LNHDA, CDR2 SQIVND (reference sequence).

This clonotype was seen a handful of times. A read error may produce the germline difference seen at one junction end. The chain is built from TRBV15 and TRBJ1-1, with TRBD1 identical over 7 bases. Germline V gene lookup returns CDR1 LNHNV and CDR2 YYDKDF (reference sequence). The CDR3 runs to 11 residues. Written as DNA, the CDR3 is TGTGCCACCAGCTCCGGACCGGGACAGCGATTT. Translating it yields CATSSGPGQRF.

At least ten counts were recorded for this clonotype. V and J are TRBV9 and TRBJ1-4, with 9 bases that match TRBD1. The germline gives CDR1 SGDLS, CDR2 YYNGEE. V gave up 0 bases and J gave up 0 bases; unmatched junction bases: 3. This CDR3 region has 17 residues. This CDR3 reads CASSVGTGVATNEKLFF. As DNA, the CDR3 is TGTGCCAGCAGCGTAGGGACAGGGGTTGCAACTAATGAAAAACTGTTTTTT.

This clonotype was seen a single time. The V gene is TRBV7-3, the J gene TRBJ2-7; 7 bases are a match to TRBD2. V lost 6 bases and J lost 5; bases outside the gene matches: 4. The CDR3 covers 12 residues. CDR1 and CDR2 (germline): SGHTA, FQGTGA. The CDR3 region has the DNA TGTGCCAGCAGATATCGGGGGGACGAGCAGTACTTC. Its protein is CASRYRGDEQYF.

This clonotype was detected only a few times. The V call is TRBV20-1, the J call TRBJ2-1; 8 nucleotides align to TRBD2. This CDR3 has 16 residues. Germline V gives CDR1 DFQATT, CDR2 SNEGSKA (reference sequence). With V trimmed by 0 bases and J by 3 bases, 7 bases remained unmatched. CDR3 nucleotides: TGCAGTGCTAGAGATTTCGGGGGGGGCCTCTACAATGAGCAGTTCTTC. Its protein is CSARDFGGGLYNEQFF.